What follows describes a single T cell receptor (beta chain). The antigen is not known. Per sample, reverse transcription was split into eight reactions. TCRdb reanalyzed the 5' RACE reads and collapses them to one entry per CDR3 protein, without DNA. Its clone listing holds about 210,000 distinct CDR3 sequences. The data stem from a study of monozygotic twins with inflammatory bowel disease. Phlebotomy per donor yielded a single 2.5 ml blood sample. Overall study results and limits: Treatment differences in immunosuppression may have added variability to the repertoires of patients. Healthy twins showed more clonotype sharing with others than IBD patients, especially patients with disease activity.

This TCR derives from a human donor with ulcerative colitis or Crohn's disease, or a healthy co-twin of an affected twin (not recorded which). Sequencing was performed on blood.

CDR3 sequence reads: CASSSPIVRTEAFF. V and J are TRBV19 and TRBJ1-1. This CDR3 spans 14 amino acids. CDR1 is LNHDA, CDR2 SQIVND, per germline (reference sequence). Full variable domain (outside the CDR3, taken from reference TRBV19 and TRBJ1-1): DGGITQSPKYLFRKEGQNVTLSCEQNLNHDAMYWYRQDPGQGLRLIYYSQIVNDFQKGDIAEGYSVSREKKESFPLTVTSAQKNPTAFYLCASSSPIVRTEAFFGQGTRLTVV.